This TCR beta chain was captured in a study of CD8+ T cells in alopecia areata. RNA was isolated and reverse transcribed to cDNA, the sequencing template. Sequencing used immunoSEQ multiplex PCR; TCRdb keeps in-frame clones, though not all of them. The data contain 100,000 to 130,000 clones, approximately 59% of them singletons. From germline, CDR1 is SGHRS and CDR2 YFSETQ. The CDR3 runs 14 residues. This TCR derives from a human donor in good health. The chain has TRBV5-1 and TRBJ2-5; tentatively, D is TRBD2 (6 bases). The J call is in doubt because the DNA end fits TRBJ2-7 better. Material: CD8+ T cells sorted from blood. Written as DNA, the CDR3 is TGCGCCAGCAGCGAGGACTACAGTGACTACGAGCAGTACTTC. It is translated as CASSEDYSDYEQYF.